The 26 T cell receptor beta chains listed next were all sequenced from one sample in a study of T cell responses to AZD1222 COVID-19 vaccine. Here immunoSEQ multiplex PCR was the method, and the copy in TCRdb shows in-frame clones only, minus some. Of about 110,000 clones in the sample, less than 95% were seen once. The specimen comprised peripheral blood, sampled on day 0 of AZD1222 vaccination. Receptors originate from an adult in good health.

The V gene is TRBV28, the J gene TRBJ1-6; D is ambiguous. The germline gives CDR1 MDHEN, CDR2 SYDVKM. The CDR3 runs 15 residues. Trimming shortened V by 7 bases and J by 6 bases, and 16 bases separated the two germline ends. The CDR3 DNA reads TGTGCCAGCACCCCTCGGGCCGGAGGTAATTCACCCCTCCACTTT. Amino acids: CASTPRAGGNSPLHF.

The chain is built from TRBV3-1 (or the pseudogene TRBV3-2) and TRBJ1-1, with 10 positions matching TRBD1. The V and J ends lost 4 bases and 3 bases, in that order; junction bases with no gene match: 23. Germline V lookup: CDR1 LGHDT, CDR2 YNNKEL (reference sequence). CDR3 length equals 21 residues. The CDR3 is CASSPTPSFFGTGDWDTEAFF. The CDR3 DNA follows: TGTGCCAGCAGCCCAACTCCAAGTTTTTTCGGGACAGGGGATTGGGACACTGAAGCTTTCTTT.

The V and J genes are TRBV6-1 and TRBJ1-4; possibly TRBD1 for D (5 bases). Trimming pared 3 bases from V and 8 bases from J, leaving 13 bases between. The CDR3 covers 14 residues. Germline assignment: CDR1 MNHNS and CDR2 SASEGT. CDR3 sequence reads: CASSEGELGEKLFF. CDR3 in DNA: TGTGCCAGCAGTGAGGGGGAGCTCGGCGAAAAACTGTTTTTT.

The rearrangement uses TRBV5-4 and TRBJ1-6; D is uncertain. Germline V gene sequence: CDR1 SGHNT, CDR2 YYREEE (reference sequence). V shed 1 base and J shed 6 bases, with 11 bases lying between them. The CDR3 consists of 15 residues. CDR3 residues: CASSLSGSGNSPLHF. The CDR3 nucleotides are TGTGCCAGCAGCTTGAGTGGGTCTGGTAATTCACCCCTCCACTTT.

This chain connects TRBV7-9 to TRBJ2-7; unclear D gene. Germline V lookup: CDR1 SEHNR, CDR2 FQNEAQ (reference sequence). There are 14 residues in the CDR3. V lost 3 bases and J lost 5, with 14 bases in between. The CDR3 DNA sequence: TGTGCCAGCAGCTTTGACGGGTATAATCACGAGCAGTACTTC. Its protein is CASSFDGYNHEQYF.

The chain is built from TRBV4-1 and TRBJ1-4; no clear D. In germline, CDR1 is MGHRA, CDR2 YSYEKL. Trimming stripped 3 bases from V and 11 bases from J, with 13 bases between. The CDR3 contains 13 residues. The CDR3 here is CASSQRWSLKLFF. As DNA, the CDR3 is TGCGCCAGCAGCCAGAGGTGGTCATTGAAACTGTTTTTT.

The chain combines TRBV30 with TRBJ1-5; D possibly corresponds to TRBD1 (6 bases). Trimming removed 1 base at V and 2 bases at J, with 6 bases between. The CDR3 consists of 13 residues. Germline V gene data show CDR1 as GTSNPN and CDR2 as SVGIG (reference sequence). The CDR3 sequence: CAWSGQGNQPQHF. The CDR3 bases are TGTGCCTGGAGTGGACAGGGCAATCAGCCCCAGCATTTT.

The gene calls are TRBV7-8 and TRBJ2-7, with 9 bases lining up with TRBD1. From germline, CDR1 is SGHVS and CDR2 FQNEAQ. The V and J ends lost 5 bases and 0 bases, in that order; junction bases with no gene match: 5. The CDR3 is 15 amino acids. The CDR3, as DNA: TGTGCCAGCAGCGTCGGGACAGGGTCCTCCTACGAGCAGTACTTC. This sequence encodes CASSVGTGSSYEQYF.

This clone was detected once. The rearrangement uses TRBV2 and TRBJ1-6; 12 bases match TRBD1. Germline V lookup: CDR1 SNHLY, CDR2 FYNNEI. CDR3 length: 19 residues. Trimming removed 1 base from V and 0 bases from J; junction bases left unmatched: 4. As DNA, the CDR3 is TGTGCCAGCAGTGAAGAGGGACAGGGGGCGAGCTCCTATAATTCACCCCTCCACTTT. Protein: CASSEEGQGASSYNSPLHF.

The chain is built from TRBV15 and TRBJ1-2; D not resolved. The V end was cut by 3 bases, the J end by 5 bases, with 10 bases between. Germline lookup yields CDR1 LNHNV and CDR2 YYDKDF (reference sequence). The CDR3 sequence is 13 residues long. The CDR3 region has the DNA TGTGCCACCAGCAGCTCCGCGGGGTATGGCTACACCTTC. It yields the protein CATSSSAGYGYTF.

This chain connects TRBV7-9 to TRBJ1-5, with D maybe TRBD1 (6 bases). Germline values: CDR1 SEHNR, CDR2 FQNEAQ (reference sequence). Trimming shortened V by 10 bases and J by 1 base, and 20 bases separated the two germline ends. CDR3 size: 16 residues. CDR3: CATLTYRANSNQPQHF. CDR3 bases: TGTGCCACCTTAACGTACAGGGCCAACAGCAATCAGCCCCAGCATTTT.

This chain connects TRBV6-5 to TRBJ1-5; the D is unclear. Trimming shortened V by 6 bases and J by 0 bases, and 9 bases separated the two germline ends. The CDR3 has 14 residues. Germline CDR1 MNHEY, CDR2 SVGAGI. CDR3 DNA sequence: TGTGCCAGCAGGGGTCAGGATAGCAATCAGCCCCAGCATTTT. The encoded protein is CASRGQDSNQPQHF.

This chain links TRBV7-2 with TRBJ2-1; 7 positions agree with TRBD2. The CDR3 runs 15 residues. The V gene end was trimmed by 8 bases and the J gene end by 1 base; junction bases not matched to a gene: 8. Germline lookup yields CDR1 SGHTA and CDR2 FQGNSA. The CDR3 sequence: CASRASGLSYNEQFF. CDR3 nucleotide sequence: TGTGCCAGCCGGGCTAGCGGATTATCCTACAATGAGCAGTTCTTC.

This chain connects TRBV9 to TRBJ2-1, with D perhaps TRBD2 (5 bases). This CDR3 region has 15 residues. V shed 0 bases and J shed 4 bases, with 11 bases lying between them. Germline V CDR1 and CDR2: SGDLS, YYNGEE. The CDR3 is CASSVEERQYNEQFF. The DNA for the CDR3 is TGTGCCAGCAGCGTAGAAGAGCGGCAGTACAATGAGCAGTTCTTC.

The chain uses TRBV7-9 and TRBJ2-1, with TRBD2 as a possible D gene (6 bases). The ends were cut back, 6 bases at V and 0 bases at J, with 9 bases in the middle. The CDR3 extends over 14 amino acids. Germline CDR1 and CDR2: SEHNR and FQNEAQ (reference sequence). CDR3 loop: CASRGLRSYNEQFF. The DNA of the CDR3 is TGTGCCAGCAGGGGACTTCGCTCCTACAATGAGCAGTTCTTC.

The rearrangement links TRBV4-1 to TRBJ2-7, with D perhaps matching TRBD1 or TRBD2 (5 bases each). The V gene lost 0 bases and the J gene lost 2 bases, with 17 bases spanning the gap. Germline lookup yields CDR1 MGHRA and CDR2 YSYEKL. This CDR3 contains 17 residues. The CDR3 loop is CASSQEEGRLNPYEQYF. As DNA, the CDR3 is TGCGCCAGCAGCCAAGAAGAGGGGCGCCTGAACCCCTACGAGCAGTACTTC.

The chain couples TRBV3-1 (or the pseudogene TRBV3-2) to TRBJ2-3; D is possibly TRBD1 (5 bases). With 0 bases removed from V and 3 bases from J, the gap between germline ends came to 7 bases. This CDR3 is 14 amino acids long. Germline V gene data show CDR1 as LGHDT and CDR2 as YNNKEL (reference sequence). The CDR3 sequence: CASSQDTGTDTQYF. The CDR3 nucleotides are TGTGCCAGCAGCCAAGACACAGGAACAGATACGCAGTATTTT.

The chain is built from TRBV28 and TRBJ2-3, with D uncertain. V lost 5 bases and J 10 bases, leaving 13 bases between the germline ends. This CDR3 is 12 amino acids long. Germline CDR1 reads MDHEN; CDR2 reads SYDVKM. CDR3 nucleotides: TGTGCCAGCAGTCTCAGAGTCGGCCCGCAGTATTTT. This codes for CASSLRVGPQYF. The full variable domain, rest sourced from reference TRBV28 and TRBJ2-3, is DVKVTQSSRYLVKRTGEKVFLECVQDMDHENMFWYRQDPGLGLRLIYFSYDVKMKEKGDIPEGYSVSREKKERFSLILESASTNQTSMYLCASSLRVGPQYFGPGTRLTVL.

This rearrangement joins TRBV24-1 to TRBJ1-4, with 8 positions matching TRBD1. V lost 5 bases, J lost 1 base, and 2 bases stayed unmatched. Germline values: CDR1 KGHDR, CDR2 SFDVKD. The CDR3 runs to 15 residues. The CDR3 here is CATSATGETNEKLFF. DNA of the CDR3: TGTGCCACCAGTGCGACAGGGGAAACTAATGAAAAACTGTTTTTT.

This clone was recorded once. The chain has TRBV6-5 and TRBJ2-7; 8 bases are shared with TRBD2. The CDR3 runs to 13 residues. In germline, CDR1 is MNHEY, CDR2 SVGAGI. V was clipped by 7 bases and J by 5 bases; unmatched bases: 7. The CDR3 reads CASTPGLVNEQYF. The CDR3 DNA reads as TGTGCCAGCACACCGGGACTAGTTAACGAGCAGTACTTC.

The chain is built from TRBV19 and TRBJ1-3; D gene unclear. Germline V CDR1 and CDR2: LNHDA, SQIVND (reference sequence). The germline V and J ends were trimmed by 6 bases and 0 bases, with 9 bases remaining between them. This CDR3 spans 14 amino acids. In DNA, the CDR3 is TGTGCCAGTAGCCCCCAGACCTCTGGAAACACCATATATTTT. It translates to CASSPQTSGNTIYF.

The chain combines TRBV28 with TRBJ2-7, with D possibly being TRBD1 (5 bases). This CDR3 contains 13 residues. Germline CDR1 is MDHEN and CDR2 is SYDVKM. V was clipped by 2 bases and J by 3 bases, with 8 bases between them. The CDR3 coding sequence is TGTGCCAGCAGTTTAGGGGCCAGCTACGAGCAGTACTTC. Translating gives CASSLGASYEQYF.

This clone was observed once. The chain is built from TRBV10-3 and TRBJ1-1; D gene ambiguous. V was clipped by 7 bases and J by 1 base, with 7 bases between them. CDR1 and CDR2 (germline): ENHRY, SYGVKD. The CDR3 runs 12 residues. This chain's CDR3 is CAIKDSNTEAFF. CDR3 sequence (DNA): TGTGCCATCAAGGATTCGAACACTGAAGCTTTCTTT.

The genes are TRBV9 and TRBJ1-1; D remains unclear. Trimming removed 0 bases at V and 4 bases at J, with 7 bases between. This CDR3 has 13 residues. Per the germline V gene, CDR1 is SGDLS and CDR2 is YYNGEE. CDR3 region: CASSVEGPTEAFF. The CDR3 DNA is TGTGCCAGCAGCGTAGAAGGGCCCACTGAAGCTTTCTTT.

The chain has TRBV7-9 and TRBJ2-5; 10 bases are shared with TRBD1. Trimming cost V 3 bases and J 4 bases; bases outside gene matches: 2. The germline gives CDR1 SEHNR, CDR2 FQNEAQ (reference sequence). The CDR3 is 14 amino acids. This CDR3 reads CASSLGDRGETQYF. In DNA form, the CDR3 reads TGTGCCAGCAGCTTGGGGGACAGGGGAGAGACCCAGTACTTC.

This chain links TRBV12-3 or TRBV12-4 with TRBJ2-1; tentatively, D is TRBD2 (6 bases). There are 13 residues in the CDR3. V lost 2 bases and J lost 8, with 10 bases in between. CDR3 sequence: CASSLSAGHEQFF. The CDR3 DNA is TGTGCCAGCAGTTTATCCGCGGGGCATGAGCAGTTCTTC.